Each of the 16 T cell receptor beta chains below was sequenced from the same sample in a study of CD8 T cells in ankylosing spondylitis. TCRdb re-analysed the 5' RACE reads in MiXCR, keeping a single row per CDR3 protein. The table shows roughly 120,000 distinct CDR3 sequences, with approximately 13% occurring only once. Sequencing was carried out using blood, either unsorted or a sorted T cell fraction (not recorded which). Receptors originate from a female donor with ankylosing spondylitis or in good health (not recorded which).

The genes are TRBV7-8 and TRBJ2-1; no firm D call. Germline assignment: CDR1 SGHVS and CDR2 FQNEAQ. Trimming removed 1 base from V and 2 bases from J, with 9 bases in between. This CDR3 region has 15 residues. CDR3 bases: TGTGCCAGCAGCTTAGAGGAACAGACCTACAATGAGCAGTTCTTC. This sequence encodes CASSLEEQTYNEQFF.

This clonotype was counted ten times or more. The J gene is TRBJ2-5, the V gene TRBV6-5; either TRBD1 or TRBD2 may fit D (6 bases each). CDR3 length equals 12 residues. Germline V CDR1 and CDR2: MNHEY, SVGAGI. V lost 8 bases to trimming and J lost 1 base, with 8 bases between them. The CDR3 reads CASGGPQETQYF. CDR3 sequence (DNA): TGTGCCAGCGGGGGGCCCCAAGAGACCCAGTACTTC.

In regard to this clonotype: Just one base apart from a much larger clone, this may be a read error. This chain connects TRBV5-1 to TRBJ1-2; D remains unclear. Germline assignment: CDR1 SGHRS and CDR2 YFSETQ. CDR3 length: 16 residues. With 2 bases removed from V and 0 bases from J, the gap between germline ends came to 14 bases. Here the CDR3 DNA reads TGCGCCAGCAGCTTTGTCGGAGCTAATCCTAACTATGGCTACACCTTC. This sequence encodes CASSFVGANPNYGYTF. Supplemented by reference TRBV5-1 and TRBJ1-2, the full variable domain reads KAGVTQTPRYLIKTRGQQVTLSCSPISGHRSVSWYQQTPGQGLQFLFEYFSETQRNKGNFPGRFSGRQFSNSRSEMNVSTLELGDSALYLCASSFVGANPNYGYTFGSGTRLTVV.

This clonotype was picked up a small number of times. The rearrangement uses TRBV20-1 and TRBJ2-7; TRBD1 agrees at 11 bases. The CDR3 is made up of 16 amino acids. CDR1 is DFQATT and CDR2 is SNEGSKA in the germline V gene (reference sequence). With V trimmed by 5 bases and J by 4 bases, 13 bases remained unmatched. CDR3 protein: CSAQLLGQGAGYEQYF. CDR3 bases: TGCAGTGCTCAACTACTCGGACAGGGGGCGGGATACGAGCAGTACTTC.

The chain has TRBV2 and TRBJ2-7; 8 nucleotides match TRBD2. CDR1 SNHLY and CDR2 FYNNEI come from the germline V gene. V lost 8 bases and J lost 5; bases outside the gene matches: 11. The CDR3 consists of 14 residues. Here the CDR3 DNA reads TGTGCCAGCGACATTTGGCTAGCGGGCAACGAGCAGTACTTC. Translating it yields CASDIWLAGNEQYF.

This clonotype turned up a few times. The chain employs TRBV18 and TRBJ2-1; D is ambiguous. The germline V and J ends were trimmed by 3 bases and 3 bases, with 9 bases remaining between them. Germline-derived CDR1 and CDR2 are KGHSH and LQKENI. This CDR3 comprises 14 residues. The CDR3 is CASSPGVDYNEQFF. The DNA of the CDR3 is TGTGCCAGCTCACCTGGGGTAGACTACAATGAGCAGTTCTTC.

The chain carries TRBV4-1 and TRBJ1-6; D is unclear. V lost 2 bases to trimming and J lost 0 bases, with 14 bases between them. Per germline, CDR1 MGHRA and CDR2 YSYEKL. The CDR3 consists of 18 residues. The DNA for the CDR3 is TGCGCCAGCAGCCAACGCCCGGTGGATAGCTCCTATAATTCACCCCTCCACTTT. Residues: CASSQRPVDSSYNSPLHF.

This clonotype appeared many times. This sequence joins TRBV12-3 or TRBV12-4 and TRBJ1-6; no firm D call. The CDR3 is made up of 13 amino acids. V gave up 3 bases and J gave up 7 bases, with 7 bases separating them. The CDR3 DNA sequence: TGTGCCAGCAGTTTTGCAGGCAATTCACCCCTCCACTTT. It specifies CASSFAGNSPLHF.

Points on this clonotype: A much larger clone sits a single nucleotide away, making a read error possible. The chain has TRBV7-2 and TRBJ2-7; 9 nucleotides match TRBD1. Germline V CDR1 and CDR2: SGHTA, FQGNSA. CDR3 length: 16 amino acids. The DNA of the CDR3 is TGTGCCAGCTGCTTAGAACCCGGGACAGGGAACTACGAGCAGTACTTC. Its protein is CASCLEPGTGNYEQYF.

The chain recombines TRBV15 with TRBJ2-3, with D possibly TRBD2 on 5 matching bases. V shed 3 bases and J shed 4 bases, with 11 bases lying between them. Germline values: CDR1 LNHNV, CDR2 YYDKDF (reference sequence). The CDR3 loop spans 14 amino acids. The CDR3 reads CATSSTSQADTQYF. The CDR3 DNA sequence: TGTGCCACCAGCAGCACTAGTCAAGCAGATACGCAGTATTTT.

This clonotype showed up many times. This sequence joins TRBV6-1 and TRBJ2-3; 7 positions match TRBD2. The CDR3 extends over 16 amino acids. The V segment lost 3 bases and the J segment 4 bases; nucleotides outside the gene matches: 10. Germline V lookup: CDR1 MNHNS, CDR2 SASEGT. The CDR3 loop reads CASSDPRREYSDTQYF. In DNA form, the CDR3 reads TGTGCCAGCAGTGACCCAAGGCGGGAGTACTCAGATACGCAGTATTTT.

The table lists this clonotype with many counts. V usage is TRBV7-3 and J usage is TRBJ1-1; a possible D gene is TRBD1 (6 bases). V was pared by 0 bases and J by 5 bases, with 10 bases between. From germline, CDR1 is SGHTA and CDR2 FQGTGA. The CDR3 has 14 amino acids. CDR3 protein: CASSLTHRETEAFF. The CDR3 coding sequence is TGTGCCAGCAGCTTAACCCACAGGGAAACTGAAGCTTTCTTT.

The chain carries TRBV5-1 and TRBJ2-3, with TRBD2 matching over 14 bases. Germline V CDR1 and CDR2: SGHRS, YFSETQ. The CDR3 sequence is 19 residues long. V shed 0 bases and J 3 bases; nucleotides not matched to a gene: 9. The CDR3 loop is CASSLESGTSGSRTDTQYF. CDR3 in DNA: TGCGCCAGCAGCTTGGAATCCGGGACTAGCGGGAGTAGGACAGATACGCAGTATTTT.

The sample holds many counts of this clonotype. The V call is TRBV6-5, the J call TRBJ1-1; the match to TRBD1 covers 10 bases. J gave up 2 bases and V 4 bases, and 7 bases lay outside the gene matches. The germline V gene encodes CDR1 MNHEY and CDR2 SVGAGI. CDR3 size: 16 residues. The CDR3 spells CASSSYRTGGNTEAFF. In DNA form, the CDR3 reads TGTGCCAGCAGTTCCTATAGGACAGGGGGTAACACTGAAGCTTTCTTT.

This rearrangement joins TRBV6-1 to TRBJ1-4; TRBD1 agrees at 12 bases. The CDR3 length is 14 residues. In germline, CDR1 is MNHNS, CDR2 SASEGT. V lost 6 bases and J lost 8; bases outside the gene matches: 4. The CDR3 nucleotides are TGTGCCAGCAGGGGGACAGGGGGCGGCGAAAAACTGTTTTTT. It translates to CASRGTGGGEKLFF.

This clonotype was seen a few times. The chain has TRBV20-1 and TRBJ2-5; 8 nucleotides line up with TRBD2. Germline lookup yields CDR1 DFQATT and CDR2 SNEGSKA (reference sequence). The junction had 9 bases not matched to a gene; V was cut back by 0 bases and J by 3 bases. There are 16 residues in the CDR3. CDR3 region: CSARDLLAGQKETQYF. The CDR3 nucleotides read TGCAGTGCTAGAGATTTATTAGCGGGGCAAAAAGAGACCCAGTACTTC.